This section outlines one T cell receptor (beta chain) sequence together with its context. Its target is not known. The data derive from a study of CD8+ T cells in alopecia areata. The study, taken as a whole, reports: The study found TCR sharing across patients less clear than in mice, possibly for HLA reasons. It was observed that many expanded lesional clones persisted in scalp and blood during tofacitinib. Only one nonresponder was present, which leaves the link between baseline CD8+ expansion and response uncertain.

Germline V gene data show CDR1 as PRHDT and CDR2 as FYEKMQ (reference sequence). The junction had 10 bases not matched to a gene; V was cut back by 4 bases and J by 4 bases. The CDR3 spans 16 residues. Treatment noted: oral pan-JAK inhibitor, 5-10 mg twice daily. Peripheral blood, together with lesional scalp punch biopsies, was collected from alopecia areata patients. cDNA reverse transcribed from extracted RNA served as the sequencing template. Libraries were prepared by immunoSEQ multiplex PCR; TCRdb keeps only in-frame clonotypes and omits some of them. The table shows tens of thousands of clones, with roughly 65% occurring only once.

Sequencing was performed on CD8+ T cells sorted from blood, taken at week 4, from a patient treated with tofacitinib. The chain has TRBV13 and TRBJ2-1; TRBD1 matches at 7 bases. The TCR comes from a human donor with alopecia areata. The CDR3 reads CASSSTGVSVYNEQFF. The CDR3 DNA is TGTGCCAGCAGCTCCACAGGGGTCTCGGTATACAATGAGCAGTTCTTC.